This T cell receptor beta chain came from a study of shared clonotypes between healthy human individuals. Study information: Donors were a couple of women and a few men aged 18 to 49.

For each subset, genomic DNA was distributed in equal portions over several immunoSEQ plates. Only in-frame clones appear in the TCRdb table, and some are missing; sequencing was by immunoSEQ multiplex PCR. Among about 2.2 million clones, about 93% were seen once, and the ten largest hold 1.5% to 2%. The CDR3 extends over 19 amino acids. Naive CD8 cells were CD45RO-negative, positively selected for CCR7, excluding terminally differentiated effector memory CD45RA+ cells. The study's findings and limits: Tissues were not sampled, only blood, and their repertoires likely differ.

Comment on this clone: Its antigen remains unknown.

This sequence was found in a young man in good health. Some clones in this sample may be carry-over from other donors' samples. The sequencing input was naive CD8+ T cells from PBMCs. V and J are TRBV1 and TRBJ2-2; the table's D call of TRBD2 was not tested on the DNA. TRBV1 is deemed a pseudogene. This CDR3 reads CTSSQERYSGGTNTGELFF. In DNA, the CDR3 is TGCACCAGCAGCCAGGAACGATATAGCGGGGGGACGAACACCGGGGAGCTGTTTTTT.